This T cell receptor beta chain was retrieved from a study of T cell changes during pregnancy in multiple sclerosis. Assay used: immunoSEQ multiplex PCR; TCRdb lists only in-frame clones, some missing. In the table there are tens of thousands of clones, roughly 89% of which are singletons. The CDR3 length is 15 residues. In germline, CDR1 is MNHNS, CDR2 SASEGT. V lost 3 bases to trimming and J lost 0 bases; unmatched junction nucleotides: 4. The receptor was isolated from a female donor with multiple sclerosis, enrolled in a pregnancy study. The sample was CD8+ T cells from peripheral blood mononuclear cells, taken in the second trimester of pregnancy. This chain connects TRBV6-1 to TRBJ1-1; the match to TRBD1 covers 7 bases. The CDR3 nucleotides read TGTGCCAGCAGTGACCCGACAGGGATGAACACTGAAGCTTTCTTT. Amino acid sequence: CASSDPTGMNTEAFF.